This T cell receptor (beta chain) appears in the sequencing data of a study of T cell responses to AZD1222 COVID-19 vaccine. Produced via immunoSEQ multiplex PCR; TCRdb's table is partial and in-frame only. The sample holds 200,000 or so clones, under 95% seen once. Whole-study findings and limits: Nearly half of spike-specific TCRs reportedly go after variant regions that carry no mutations.

To note about this clone: The antigen is undetermined.

The germline CDR1 and CDR2 sequences are SGHKS and YYEKEE (reference sequence). J was trimmed by 3 bases and V by 4 bases; bases with no gene match: 11. The CDR3 has 16 residues. This clonotype was sampled from an adult who received the AZD1222 COVID-19 vaccine. V gene TRBV5-5 combines with J gene TRBJ1-1, with 8 nucleotides matching TRBD1. Sequencing was performed on peripheral blood, taken 28 days after the second AZD1222 dose. In DNA, the CDR3 is TGTGCCAGCAGCCCCGACAGGGGAGGAGGGTACACTGAAGCTTTCTTT. Protein: CASSPDRGGGYTEAFF.